This entry lists 28 T cell receptor beta chains sequenced from one sample in a study of T cells in Graves' hyperthyroidism and ophthalmopathy. RNA transcripts served as the template for amplifying TCR beta CDR3 regions. HTBI primers were used for first-round RT-PCR of the TCR CDR3. TCRdb reprocessed the multiplex PCR reads with MiXCR, giving one entry per CDR3 protein. This table has approximately 400,000 distinct CDR3 sequences, about 14% appearing once. Material for sequencing was blood. These receptors were obtained from a woman in her 30s with Graves' ophthalmopathy.

V and J are TRBV6-1 and TRBJ2-2, with 12 nucleotides matching TRBD2. Germline-derived CDR1 and CDR2 are MNHNS and SASEGT. The V and J ends lost 6 bases and 5 bases, in that order; junction bases with no gene match: 19. The CDR3 is made up of 20 amino acids. The CDR3 region has the DNA TGTGCCAGCAGCTGGACGGTGCTAGCGGGGGGGTATCGAGGAACCGGGGAGCTGTTTTTT. It translates to CASSWTVLAGGYRGTGELFF.

This clonotype was recorded at least ten times. The CDR3 region is CASSEGDTLSTAYEQYF. The CDR3 region has the DNA TGTGCCAGCAGTGAAGGAGATACCCTCTCGACGGCCTACGAGCAGTACTTC. The chain employs TRBV2 and TRBJ2-7; D uncertain. V was shortened by 1 base and J by 2 bases, with 18 bases between the two germline ends. There are 17 residues in the CDR3. Germline lookup yields CDR1 SNHLY and CDR2 FYNNEI. Filled out from reference TRBV2 and TRBJ2-7, the complete variable domain reads EPEVTQTPSHQVTQMGQEVILRCVPISNHLYFYWYRQILGQKVEFLVSFYNNEISEKSEIFDDQFSVERPDGSNFTLKIRSTKLEDSAMYFCASSEGDTLSTAYEQYFGPGTRLTVT.

This clonotype appeared many times. The chain is built from TRBV7-6 and TRBJ2-3, with D possibly TRBD2 on 5 matching bases. CDR1 and CDR2 from the germline V gene are SGHVS and FNYEAQ. This CDR3 has 15 residues. Trimming took 5 bases from V and 0 from J, leaving 12 bases between them. CDR3 region: CASSPARTSTDTQYF. CDR3 bases: TGTGCCAGCAGCCCGGCAAGGACTAGCACAGATACGCAGTATTTT.

The sample holds many counts of this clonotype. This chain's CDR3 is CASSEGPLGNYGYTF. The CDR3 nucleotides are TGTGCCAGCAGTGAAGGACCGCTAGGAAACTATGGCTACACCTTC. The V and J genes are TRBV6-1 and TRBJ1-2; no reliable D call. Germline CDR1 and CDR2: MNHNS and SASEGT. This CDR3 is built from 15 residues. Trimming shortened V by 1 base and J by 2 bases, and 11 bases separated the two germline ends.

For this clonotype: As the CDR3 is not closed by the conserved phenylalanine or tryptophan, this likely results from a read error. The chain carries TRBV28 and TRBJ1-5; D is unresolved. The CDR3 is 14 residues long. Looked up from germline, CDR1 is MDHEN and CDR2 is SYDVKM. The CDR3 spells CASSKEYSDQPQHS. The CDR3 DNA sequence: TGTGCCAGCAGTAAGGAGTATAGCGATCAGCCCCAGCATTCT.

This clonotype was observed a handful of times. The V call is TRBV7-6, the J call TRBJ1-1; 11 nucleotides line up with TRBD1. Germline V CDR1 and CDR2: SGHVS, FNYEAQ. The trim removed 6 bases at V and 5 bases at J, leaving 11 bases unmatched. The CDR3 runs 16 residues. The CDR3 loop is CASSQDRGRLRTEAFF. The CDR3 DNA sequence: TGTGCCAGCAGTCAGGACAGGGGGCGATTGCGGACTGAAGCTTTCTTT.

V gene TRBV20-1 combines with J gene TRBJ2-1; no clear D gene. Germline V gene lookup returns CDR1 DFQATT and CDR2 SNEGSKA (reference sequence). The length of the CDR3 is 14 residues. V was cut by 6 bases and J by 0 bases, with 12 bases left in between. CDR3 region: CSAEAVSSYNEQFF. The CDR3 DNA reads as TGCAGTGCAGAAGCAGTGAGCTCCTACAATGAGCAGTTCTTC.

This clonotype was detected ten times or more. The CDR3 nucleotides read TGTGCCAGCAGTGAAGAGCCGGGACTAGCGGGGGGGAATGAGCAGTTCTTC. Protein sequence: CASSEEPGLAGGNEQFF. V and J are TRBV6-4 and TRBJ2-1; the match to TRBD2 covers 16 bases. Germline CDR1 MRHNA, CDR2 SNTAGT. This CDR3 has 17 amino acids. V trimming: 3 bases; J trimming: 7 bases; junction bases outside the gene matches: 6.

The V call is TRBV9, the J call TRBJ2-2, with D possibly TRBD2 on 5 matching bases. Germline V gene data show CDR1 as SGDLS and CDR2 as YYNGEE. V gave up 4 bases and J gave up 0 bases, with 13 bases separating them. The CDR3 has 16 residues. The CDR3 here is CASSQALAANTGELFF. The CDR3 nucleotides are TGTGCCAGCAGCCAGGCTCTAGCAGCGAACACCGGGGAGCTGTTTTTT.

The chain couples TRBV19 to TRBJ2-1; the D gene is possibly TRBD2 (5 bases). This CDR3 comprises 13 residues. Germline CDR1 and CDR2: LNHDA and SQIVND (reference sequence). V lost 7 bases to trimming and J lost 7 bases, with 14 bases between them. CDR3 sequence reads: CASKRSGGNEQFF. The CDR3 DNA reads TGTGCCAGTAAAAGGTCCGGCGGGAATGAGCAGTTCTTC.

This clonotype was counted many times. This chain uses TRBV5-1 with TRBJ1-1; the D gene is possibly TRBD1 (6 bases). Between the trimmed V and J ends, which lost 1 base and 0 bases, there was a span of 13 bases. This CDR3 comprises 16 residues. Germline lookup yields CDR1 SGHRS and CDR2 YFSETQ. CDR3 sequence: CASSLLQGHLNTEAFF. CDR3 nucleotides: TGCGCCAGCAGCTTGCTCCAGGGGCACCTGAACACTGAAGCTTTCTTT.

This clonotype was counted at least ten times. The chain has TRBV30 and TRBJ2-3; TRBD1 agrees at 8 bases. The CDR3 is 15 amino acids. CDR1 is GTSNPN, CDR2 SVGIG, per germline (reference sequence). J lost 4 bases, V lost 2 bases, and 8 bases had no gene match. The CDR3 region is CAWSSTGDLADTQYF. Written as DNA, the CDR3 is TGTGCCTGGAGTTCGACAGGGGACTTGGCAGATACGCAGTATTTT.

This clonotype was recorded at least ten times. This chain connects TRBV15 to TRBJ2-3; D gene uncertain. The V gene's germline CDR1 is LNHNV and CDR2 YYDKDF (reference sequence). V was pared by 1 base and J by 0 bases, with 8 bases between. This CDR3 spans 15 amino acids. The CDR3 spells CATSRVPGSTDTQYF. For the CDR3, the DNA is TGTGCCACCAGCAGAGTTCCAGGTAGCACAGATACGCAGTATTTT.

There are many counts of this clonotype. The J gene is TRBJ2-1, the V gene TRBV5-1; a possible D gene is TRBD2 (8 bases). The germline V gene encodes CDR1 SGHRS and CDR2 YFSETQ. The ends were cut back, 4 bases at V and 1 base at J, with 12 bases in the middle. This CDR3 has 15 residues. The CDR3 nucleotides read TGCGCCAGCAGCCGGGAGGGGGCTTCCTACAATGAGCAGTTCTTC. Translation: CASSREGASYNEQFF.

Ten or more counts support this clonotype. V and J are TRBV24-1 and TRBJ2-5, with D unresolved. Per the germline V gene, CDR1 is KGHDR and CDR2 is SFDVKD. Trimming stripped 3 bases from V and 5 bases from J, with 15 bases between. The length of the CDR3 is 15 residues. CDR3: CATSDPSGLGETQYF. The CDR3 nucleotides read TGTGCCACCAGTGATCCCTCGGGTTTGGGCGAGACCCAGTACTTC.

This clonotype was recorded many times. The chain joins TRBV2 to TRBJ1-5; no clear D gene. CDR1 SNHLY and CDR2 FYNNEI come from the germline V gene. V lost 7 bases and J lost 5, with 15 bases in between. The CDR3 consists of 14 residues. The CDR3 region is CASTVDRGDQPQHF. In DNA form, the CDR3 reads TGTGCCAGCACCGTCGATCGCGGCGATCAGCCCCAGCATTTT.

The sample holds many counts of this clonotype. The chain combines TRBV27 with TRBJ1-5; a weak D match, TRBD1 (6 bases). Deletions cut 7 bases from V and 4 bases from J, with 17 bases between. Germline CDR1 and CDR2: MNHEY and SMNVEV (reference sequence). This CDR3 spans 15 amino acids. CDR3 in DNA: TGTGCCAGCACCCCTTTGGGGCAGGGGAATCAGCCCCAGCATTTT. Translating it yields CASTPLGQGNQPQHF.

The table lists this clonotype with many counts. The chain uses TRBV6-1 and TRBJ2-7, with a tentative D call TRBD1 (6 bases). The CDR3 has 14 residues. Germline V gene data show CDR1 as MNHNS and CDR2 as SASEGT. V lost 4 bases to trimming and J lost 2 bases, with 12 bases between them. The CDR3 DNA is TGTGCCAGCAGTGGGCACAGGGTAGCCTACGAGCAGTACTTC. It translates to CASSGHRVAYEQYF.

The sample holds many counts of this clonotype. The chain employs TRBV11-2 and TRBJ2-3; D unclear. The V and J ends lost 3 bases and 3 bases respectively, with 7 bases between them. The germline CDR1 and CDR2 sequences are SGHAT and FQNNGV. There are 13 residues in the CDR3. CDR3 DNA: TGTGCCAGCAGCTTCCCGGGTACAGATACGCAGTATTTT. Translating gives CASSFPGTDTQYF. Full variable domain (remainder filled in from reference TRBV11-2 and TRBJ2-3): EAGVAQSPRYKIIEKRQSVAFWCNPISGHATLYWYQQILGQGPKLLIQFQNNGVVDDSQLPKDRFSAERLKGVDSTLKIQPAKLEDSAVYLCASSFPGTDTQYFGPGTRLTVL.

This clonotype was counted ten times or more. The chain is built from TRBV28 and TRBJ2-7; D possibly corresponds to TRBD1 (7 bases). This CDR3 contains 11 residues. The ends were cut back, 7 bases at V and 6 bases at J, with 10 bases in the middle. Germline V CDR1 and CDR2: MDHEN, SYDVKM. The CDR3 reads CASTRGVEQYF. The CDR3 DNA reads as TGTGCCAGCACCAGGGGGGTCGAGCAGTACTTC. The full variable domain, in which reference TRBV28 and TRBJ2-7 provide the parts outside the CDR3, is DVKVTQSSRYLVKRTGEKVFLECVQDMDHENMFWYRQDPGLGLRLIYFSYDVKMKEKGDIPEGYSVSREKKERFSLILESASTNQTSMYLCASTRGVEQYFGPGTRLTVT.

The rearrangement links TRBV6-1 to TRBJ2-3; 14 nucleotides line up with TRBD2. The CDR3 runs 16 residues. Germline V gene data show CDR1 as MNHNS and CDR2 as SASEGT. After removal of 2 bases from V and 5 bases from J, the junction contained 3 bases not matched to a gene. The CDR3 spells CASSERGLAGGDTQYF. The CDR3 DNA is TGTGCCAGCAGTGAACGCGGACTAGCGGGGGGAGATACGCAGTATTTT.

Concerning this clonotype itself: This may come from a read error, since a much larger clone is one base off. The chain has TRBV6-2 or TRBV6-3 and TRBJ2-5; 12 positions match TRBD1. The junction had 8 bases not matched to a gene; V was cut back by 7 bases and J by 5 bases. This CDR3 has 15 residues. Looked up from germline, CDR1 is MNHEY and CDR2 is SVGEGT. CDR3 in DNA: TGTGCCAGCAATCCGAGGGACAGGGGGCGTGAGACCCAGTACTTC. Encoded protein: CASNPRDRGRETQYF.

Many counts were recorded for this clonotype. J is TRBJ1-2 and V is TRBV12-3 or TRBV12-4, with D unclear. Trimming shortened V by 6 bases and J by 3 bases, and 11 bases separated the two germline ends. The CDR3 has 13 amino acids. The CDR3 here is CASSRPDHYGYTF. CDR3 DNA sequence: TGTGCCAGCAGCCGACCGGACCACTATGGCTACACCTTC.

In this sample, this clonotype turned up many times. The chain has TRBV28 and TRBJ1-3; TRBD1 matches 9 bases. Germline V CDR1 and CDR2: MDHEN, SYDVKM. The CDR3 covers 19 residues. The ends lost 3 bases at V and 4 bases at J; junction bases unmatched: 16. CDR3 amino acids: CASSFPRQPYRGLGNTIYF. CDR3 nucleotides: TGTGCCAGCAGTTTTCCCCGCCAGCCTTACAGGGGGCTCGGAAACACCATATATTTT.

This clonotype was detected ten times or more. The chain is built from TRBV12-3 or TRBV12-4 and TRBJ1-1, with 8 bases fitting TRBD1. The CDR3 is made up of 14 amino acids. Unmatched junction bases numbered 7, after V lost 5 bases and J lost 5 bases. The DNA of the CDR3 is TGTGCCAGCAGTATAGGACAGGGCTGGACTGAAGCTTTCTTT. Amino acids: CASSIGQGWTEAFF.

This clonotype has ten or more counts. This sequence joins TRBV12-3 or TRBV12-4 and TRBJ2-3; 7 bases fit TRBD2. After removal of 3 bases from V and 4 bases from J, the junction contained 10 bases not matched to a gene. The CDR3 is 16 residues long. For the CDR3, the DNA is TGTGCCAGCAGTTTGTTTGGAGGCGGGGGTGCAGATACGCAGTATTTT. It encodes CASSLFGGGGADTQYF.

This clonotype was counted ten times or more. Its ends do not fully match the called genes, so a read error is possible. This chain links TRBV5-1 with TRBJ2-5; D gene ambiguous. CDR1 and CDR2 (germline): SGHRS, YFSETQ. CDR3 length: 11 residues. CDR3 nucleotide sequence: TGTGCCAGCAGCTTAGAAGAGACCCAGTACTTC. This codes for CASSLEETQYF.

This clonotype has a count of ten or more. The chain couples TRBV11-2 to TRBJ1-1, with a weak D call TRBD1 (5 bases). This CDR3 comprises 14 residues. Germline-derived CDR1 and CDR2 are SGHAT and FQNNGV. Between the trimmed V and J ends, which lost 0 bases and 6 bases, there was a span of 11 bases. The CDR3 DNA sequence: TGTGCCAGCAGCTTAGACAGGGTAAACGCTGAAGCTTTCTTT. Residues: CASSLDRVNAEAFF.